The rows below give T cell receptor beta chains drawn from one sample of a study of cytomegalovirus exposure and HLA in healthy donors. Only in-frame clones appear in the TCRdb table, and some are missing; sequencing was by immunoSEQ multiplex PCR. The table lists 150,000 to 200,000 clones, around four fifths of them singletons. The sequenced sample consisted of PBMCs. The receptor set was obtained from a man aged 25-45 years in good health and CMV-seropositive. The CDR3 runs from the conserved cysteine through the conserved F or W. D genes are given only for firm matches.

v_gene	j_gene	d_gene	CDR3nt	CDR3aa
TRBV5-1	TRBJ2-7	TRBD1	TGCGCCAGCAGCGGGACAGGTGGACGGTCCTACGAGCAGTACTTC	CASSGTGGRSYEQYF
TRBV27	TRBJ1-2	TRBD1	TGTGCCAGCAGTTTCGGACAGGGGAGGAATGGCTACACCTTC	CASSFGQGRNGYTF
TRBV4-2	TRBJ2-7	TRBD2	TGTGCCAGCAGCCAATCCGGGACTAGCGGCTCCTACGAGCAGTACTTC	CASSQSGTSGSYEQYF
TRBV13	TRBJ2-7	TRBD1	TGTGCCAGCAGCTCCCAAGAACGGACAGGGGGCATCGAGCAGTACTTC	CASSSQERTGGIEQYF
TRBV18	TRBJ1-4	TRBD1	TGTGCCAGCTCACCCCCTCCCGACAGGGGAATGTTAGGTAATGAAAAACTGTTTTTT	CASSPPPDRGMLGNEKLFF
TRBV7-8	TRBJ1-1	TRBD1	TGTGCCAGCAGCTCGCTTCAGGGGGCGGAGGGCACTGAAGCTTTCTTT	CASSSLQGAEGTEAFF
TRBV2	TRBJ2-2	TRBD2	TGTGCCAGCAGTGACAGCGGGGGTCCTAACACCGGGGAGCTGTTTTTT	CASSDSGGPNTGELFF
TRBV10-1	TRBJ1-4	-	TGCGCCAGCAGCCGAGGAGACGAAAAACTGTTTTTT	CASSRGDEKLFF
TRBV7-7	TRBJ2-5	-	TGTGCTAGCAGCTATCAGGGGCGGGAGACCCAGTACTTC	CASSYQGRETQYF
TRBV7-3	TRBJ2-1	-	TGTGCCAGCAGCTTAACGTTAAGTTCGGGGGTCGATGAGCAGTTCTTC	CASSLTLSSGVDEQFF
TRBV7-2	TRBJ2-5	TRBD2	TGTGCCAGCAGCTTACGGCCGGCGGGGGGGCGGGAGACCCAGTACTTC	CASSLRPAGGRETQYF
TRBV29-1	TRBJ2-2	TRBD1	TGCAGCGTGCGGGACAGGGAGACCGGGGAGCTGTTTTTT	CSVRDRETGELFF